The 15 T cell receptor beta chains reported below all come from one sample, sequenced in a study of CD8 T cells in ankylosing spondylitis. MiXCR, applied by TCRdb to the 5' RACE reads, yields one record per CDR3 protein. The sample includes fewer than 250,000 distinct CDR3 sequences, 20% to 30% of them seen just once. Source material: blood, either unsorted or a sorted T cell fraction (not recorded which). The receptor set was obtained from a male donor with ankylosing spondylitis or in good health (not recorded which).

This clonotype was seen at least ten times. V and J are TRBV20-1 and TRBJ2-2, with TRBD2 matching over 9 bases. The CDR3 spans 15 residues. The V gene's germline CDR1 is DFQATT and CDR2 SNEGSKA (reference sequence). V was clipped by 3 bases and J by 5 bases; unmatched bases: 7. The CDR3 DNA reads TGCAGTGCTAGTACCCTAGCGGGACGGACCGGGGAGCTGTTTTTT. Protein: CSASTLAGRTGELFF.

The V gene is TRBV20-1, the J gene TRBJ2-5, with D maybe TRBD1 (5 bases). Germline CDR1 reads DFQATT; CDR2 reads SNEGSKA (reference sequence). CDR3 length: 12 residues. V gave up 6 bases and J gave up 4 bases, with 12 bases separating them. The chain's CDR3 is CSATRDGETQYF. As DNA, the CDR3 is TGCAGTGCAACCAGGGATGGAGAGACCCAGTACTTC.

This clonotype turned up a few times. CDR3 in DNA: TGTGCCAGCAGCTTAGTTGTGGTGAGTGAGCAGTTCTTC. Translating it yields CASSLVVVSEQFF. The chain recombines TRBV7-6 with TRBJ2-1; D is undetermined. This CDR3 comprises 13 residues. Germline V gene data show CDR1 as SGHVS and CDR2 as FNYEAQ. V lost 1 base and J 9 bases, leaving 10 bases between the germline ends. Full variable domain (remainder filled in from reference TRBV7-6 and TRBJ2-1): GAGVSQSPRYKVTKRGQDVALRCDPISGHVSLYWYRQALGQGPEFLTYFNYEAQQDKSGLPNDRFSAERPEGSISTLTIQRTEQRDSAMYRCASSLVVVSEQFFGPGTRLTVL.

The V gene is TRBV15, the J gene TRBJ2-1; 9 positions agree with TRBD1. The V gene end was trimmed by 2 bases and the J gene end by 7 bases; junction bases not matched to a gene: 6. The CDR3 has 15 amino acids. The germline CDR1 and CDR2 sequences are LNHNV and YYDKDF (reference sequence). CDR3 sequence: CATSRIQGARNEQFF. In nucleotides, the CDR3 is TGTGCCACCAGCAGAATACAGGGGGCGAGGAATGAGCAGTTCTTC.

Notes on this clonotype: This may be a read error, as it is one base from a much larger clone. V and J are TRBV5-1 and TRBJ2-3; the D is unclear. V was clipped by 2 bases and J by 4 bases, with 8 bases between them. This CDR3 has 13 residues. CDR1 is SGHRS and CDR2 is YFSETQ in the germline V gene. The CDR3 sequence: CASSFELADTQYF. The CDR3 coding sequence is TGCGCCAGCAGCTTCGAGTTAGCAGATACGCAGTATTTT.

This clonotype was recorded many times. The chain joins TRBV29-1 to TRBJ1-1; unclear D gene. CDR1 is SQVTM and CDR2 is ANQGSEA in the germline V gene. The ends were cut back, 5 bases at V and 5 bases at J, with 12 bases in the middle. CDR3 length: 12 residues. CDR3 in amino acids: CSVFPGGTEAFF. CDR3 bases: TGCAGCGTTTTCCCAGGAGGGACTGAAGCTTTCTTT.

This clonotype has at least ten counts. V gene TRBV10-1 combines with J gene TRBJ2-1; 10 bases agree with TRBD2. There are 15 residues in the CDR3. The V segment lost 6 bases and the J segment 7 bases; nucleotides outside the gene matches: 9. Per the germline V gene, CDR1 is WNHNN and CDR2 is SYGVQD (reference sequence). The CDR3, as DNA: TGCGCCAGCAGCTCTGGACTAGCGGCTGCGAATGAGCAGTTCTTC. Its protein product is CASSSGLAAANEQFF.

There are many counts of this clonotype. This chain links TRBV6-6 with TRBJ1-2; the match to TRBD1 covers 7 bases. CDR3 length: 13 amino acids. The V gene's germline CDR1 is MNHNY and CDR2 SVGAGI (reference sequence). The V and J ends lost 7 bases and 3 bases, in that order; junction bases with no gene match: 5. The CDR3, as DNA: TGTGCCAGCATCGCCGGGACAGACTATGGCTACACCTTC. This encodes CASIAGTDYGYTF.

The chain couples TRBV20-1 to TRBJ2-2; D may be TRBD1 (5 bases). The V gene lost 5 bases and the J gene lost 5 bases, with 12 bases spanning the gap. CDR1 and CDR2 (germline): DFQATT, SNEGSKA (reference sequence). The CDR3 is 13 residues long. The DNA for the CDR3 is TGCAGTGCTGGGCACAGGAATACCGGGGAGCTGTTTTTT. Its translation is CSAGHRNTGELFF.

This clonotype was detected ten times or more. V is TRBV20-1 and J is TRBJ1-1; tentative D call: TRBD1 (6 bases). CDR1 is DFQATT, CDR2 SNEGSKA, per germline (reference sequence). The CDR3 is 13 amino acids. V dropped 7 bases and J dropped 0 bases, with 12 bases sitting between them. The CDR3 loop is CSGRGRMNTEAFF. CDR3 nucleotides: TGCAGTGGCCGGGGGCGGATGAACACTGAAGCTTTCTTT.

This clonotype was seen repeatedly, ten times or more. V gene TRBV7-9 combines with J gene TRBJ2-1; D possibly corresponds to TRBD2 (6 bases). Trimming removed 1 base from V and 6 bases from J, with 13 bases in between. CDR1 is SEHNR, CDR2 FQNEAQ, per germline (reference sequence). The CDR3 has 15 amino acids. The CDR3 spells CASSLEGGIGNEQFF. The CDR3, as DNA: TGTGCCAGCAGCTTAGAAGGCGGGATTGGCAATGAGCAGTTCTTC.

This clonotype was detected many times. This rearrangement joins TRBV13 to TRBJ2-4, with D tentatively TRBD2 (6 bases). The germline V gene encodes CDR1 PRHDT and CDR2 FYEKMQ (reference sequence). V lost 5 bases and J 6 bases, leaving 20 bases between the germline ends. The CDR3 has 16 residues. In DNA, the CDR3 is TGTGCCAGCAGCGAAAGATCACGGGCAGCGGGAAACATTCAGTACTTC. Translated: CASSERSRAAGNIQYF. The variable domain in full, with the rest retrieved from reference TRBV13 and TRBJ2-4, is AAGVIQSPRHLIKEKRETATLKCYPIPRHDTVYWYQQGPGQDPQFLISFYEKMQSDKGSIPDRFSAQQFSDYHSELNMSSLELGDSALYFCASSERSRAAGNIQYFGAGTRLSVL.

This clonotype has a count of ten or more. The J gene is TRBJ1-2, the V gene TRBV20-1; weak D call: TRBD1 (5 bases). V was shortened by 5 bases and J by 1 base, with 17 bases between the two germline ends. The CDR3 loop spans 15 amino acids. The V gene's germline CDR1 is DFQATT and CDR2 SNEGSKA (reference sequence). The CDR3 sequence: CSAAPEGRLNYGYTF. The CDR3 region has the DNA TGCAGTGCTGCGCCGGAGGGGCGACTTAACTATGGCTACACCTTC.

At least ten counts were recorded for this clonotype. V is TRBV7-9 and J is TRBJ1-2; 8 bases are a match to TRBD1. After removal of 3 bases from V and 8 bases from J, the junction contained 2 bases not matched to a gene. There are 12 residues in the CDR3. Germline CDR1 is SEHNR and CDR2 is FQNEAQ (reference sequence). The CDR3 bases are TGTGCCAGCAGCTTGACAGGGGAGGGCTACACCTTC. The encoded protein is CASSLTGEGYTF.

This clonotype came up many times. This chain links TRBV5-1 with TRBJ2-3; perhaps TRBD1 as D (6 bases). In germline, CDR1 is SGHRS, CDR2 YFSETQ. Trimming stripped 2 bases from V and 0 bases from J, with 10 bases between. The CDR3 contains 15 residues. CDR3 coding DNA: TGCGCCAGCAGCTTAGGACAGAGTAGCACAGATACGCAGTATTTT. Its translation: CASSLGQSSTDTQYF.